This TCR beta chain emerged from a study of T cells in Graves' hyperthyroidism and ophthalmopathy. Study summary: Prior to any treatment, at the point of initial diagnosis, peripheral blood was collected.

Whole-study results and caveats: Progression to ophthalmopathy was predicted a median of about 6.6 months early.

This clonotype was picked up a small number of times. Its antigen remains unknown. The CDR3 runs to 16 residues. Looked up from germline, CDR1 is DFQATT and CDR2 is SNEGSKA (reference sequence). Trimming removed 6 bases from V and 6 bases from J, with 25 bases in between. Amplification of TCR beta CDR3 regions was performed using RNA transcripts as template. HTBI primers drove first-round RT-PCR of the TCR CDR3. From the multiplex PCR reads, TCRdb called clonotypes with MiXCR, one entry per CDR3 protein. The sample holds hundreds of thousands of distinct CDR3 sequences, approximately 16% seen once. PBMCs stemmed from 8.5 to 10 ml fresh peripheral blood.

The sample consisted of blood. The chain is built from TRBV20-1 and TRBJ2-3, with D unresolved. This sequence was found in a woman between 18 and 29 years old with Graves' hyperthyroidism. The CDR3 DNA follows: TGCAGTGCAACACCCATTGACCCATCCGGTTTGGATACGCAGTATTTT. Protein: CSATPIDPSGLDTQYF.